The rows below give T cell receptor beta chains drawn from one sample of a study of T cell responses to AZD1222 COVID-19 vaccine. The data were produced by immunoSEQ multiplex PCR, yet TCRdb's version contains in-frame clones alone and is incomplete. The data hold 150,000 or so clones, with approximately 83% observed a single time. Specimen: peripheral blood, collected on day 0 of AZD1222 vaccination. These TCRs come from an adult in good health. CDR3s include the opening cysteine and the closing phenylalanine or tryptophan. Fields, in order: D gene, V gene, J gene, clone size, CDR3 DNA, CDR3 protein. The D gene is left open where the match is weak. Expanded clones are given a class, and other clones once, few, many or no size at all.

d_gene: NA; v_gene: TRBV15; j_gene: TRBJ1-4; abundance: NA; CDR3nt: TGTGCCACCAACAGGGTTTTCGGTGAAAAACTGTTTTTT; CDR3aa: CATNRVFGEKLFF
d_gene: NA; v_gene: TRBV30; j_gene: TRBJ2-1; abundance: NA; CDR3nt: TGTGCCTGGAGTGACCCCCACCGAGATCCAATCAATGAGCAGTTCTTC; CDR3aa: CAWSDPHRDPINEQFF
d_gene: NA; v_gene: TRBV20-1; j_gene: TRBJ2-7; abundance: NA; CDR3nt: TGCAGTGCTAGGATTGGCCGGGAGCAGTACTTC; CDR3aa: CSARIGREQYF
d_gene: NA; v_gene: TRBV28; j_gene: TRBJ1-1; abundance: once; CDR3nt: TGTGCCAGCAGTTTATCCTTCATGGGCACTGAAGCTTTCTTT; CDR3aa: CASSLSFMGTEAFF
d_gene: NA; v_gene: TRBV9; j_gene: TRBJ2-2; abundance: NA; CDR3nt: TGTGCCAGCAGCCTTAGCCTAGCGAACGGGGAGCTGTTTTTT; CDR3aa: CASSLSLANGELFF
d_gene: NA; v_gene: TRBV27; j_gene: TRBJ2-1; abundance: NA; CDR3nt: TGTGCCAGCAGTTTATCGGACAATGAGCAGTTCTTC; CDR3aa: CASSLSDNEQFF
d_gene: TRBD1; v_gene: TRBV7-2; j_gene: TRBJ1-1; abundance: NA; CDR3nt: TGTGCCAGCAGCTCACAGGGGGCCCTGAACACTGAAGCTTTCTTT; CDR3aa: CASSSQGALNTEAFF
d_gene: TRBD2; v_gene: TRBV18; j_gene: TRBJ2-3; abundance: NA; CDR3nt: TGTGCCAGCTCACTCATGGGACTAGCGGCCAATTTGGGAGATACGCAGTATTTT; CDR3aa: CASSLMGLAANLGDTQYF
d_gene: NA; v_gene: TRBV7-2; j_gene: TRBJ1-6; abundance: NA; CDR3nt: TGTGCCAGCAGCGTGTGGGACGGAGCAAATTCACCCCTCCACTTT; CDR3aa: CASSVWDGANSPLHF
d_gene: NA; v_gene: TRBV28; j_gene: TRBJ1-2; abundance: few; CDR3nt: TGTGCCAGCGGGGGGGACTATGGCTACACCTTC; CDR3aa: CASGGDYGYTF
d_gene: TRBD2; v_gene: TRBV7-8; j_gene: TRBJ2-1; abundance: NA; CDR3nt: TGTGCCAGCAGCTTAGGTGCGGCTAGCGGGAGACAGTACAATGAGCAGTTCTTC; CDR3aa: CASSLGAASGRQYNEQFF
d_gene: NA; v_gene: TRBV5-1; j_gene: TRBJ2-7; abundance: NA; CDR3nt: TGCGCCAGCAGCTTGGGTCTGGGGACGGCCTCCTACGAGCAGTACTTC; CDR3aa: CASSLGLGTASYEQYF
d_gene: NA; v_gene: TRBV10-1; j_gene: TRBJ2-3; abundance: NA; CDR3nt: TGCGCCAGCAGTGGCACAGGGCTTGGTAATACGCAGTATTTT; CDR3aa: CASSGTGLGNTQYF
d_gene: NA; v_gene: TRBV29-1; j_gene: TRBJ1-2; abundance: NA; CDR3nt: TGCAGCGTTGAGAGTCAGGGCAGTGGCTACACCTTC; CDR3aa: CSVESQGSGYTF
d_gene: NA; v_gene: TRBV6-5; j_gene: TRBJ1-1; abundance: NA; CDR3nt: TGTGCCAGCGGGGGGCCGTGGATCGAAGAAGCTTTCTTT; CDR3aa: CASGGPWIEEAFF
d_gene: NA; v_gene: TRBV13; j_gene: TRBJ2-7; abundance: few; CDR3nt: TGTGCCAGCAGCTTAGCCTCCTCCTACGAGCAGTACTTC; CDR3aa: CASSLASSYEQYF
d_gene: NA; v_gene: TRBV13; j_gene: TRBJ2-1; abundance: few; CDR3nt: TGTGCCAGCAGCTCTACGGTCGGATTCAACAATGAGCAGTTCTTC; CDR3aa: CASSSTVGFNNEQFF
d_gene: NA; v_gene: TRBV19; j_gene: TRBJ2-3; abundance: NA; CDR3nt: TGTGCCAGTAGAGCCGGAGGGACAGATACGCAGTATTTT; CDR3aa: CASRAGGTDTQYF
d_gene: TRBD1; v_gene: TRBV7-9; j_gene: TRBJ1-6; abundance: once; CDR3nt: TGTGCCAGCAGCTTGGGACAGGTTAATTCACCCCTCCACTTT; CDR3aa: CASSLGQVNSPLHF
d_gene: NA; v_gene: TRBV30; j_gene: TRBJ2-1; abundance: NA; CDR3nt: TGTGCCTTATCCGAGCTGGATGAGCAGTTCTTC; CDR3aa: CALSELDEQFF
d_gene: NA; v_gene: TRBV3-1/TRBV3-2; j_gene: TRBJ1-1; abundance: NA; CDR3nt: TGTGCCAGCAGCCAAGATAGGCGGACGGGTGACGCTTTCTTT; CDR3aa: CASSQDRRTGDAFF
d_gene: NA; v_gene: TRBV2; j_gene: TRBJ2-7; abundance: NA; CDR3nt: TGTGCCAGCAGCGCAGGGCTCTCTCTATACGAGCAGTACTTC; CDR3aa: CASSAGLSLYEQYF
d_gene: NA; v_gene: TRBV5-1; j_gene: TRBJ2-4; abundance: NA; CDR3nt: TGCGCCAGCAGCTTGACGGGACATGGAAACATTCAGTACTTC; CDR3aa: CASSLTGHGNIQYF
d_gene: NA; v_gene: TRBV6-5; j_gene: TRBJ1-2; abundance: NA; CDR3nt: TGTGCCAGCCATAGGGGGGGGCGGGATGGCTACACCTTC; CDR3aa: CASHRGGRDGYTF
d_gene: NA; v_gene: TRBV5-6; j_gene: TRBJ2-3; abundance: once; CDR3nt: TGTGCCAGCAGCTTGTTCCAAGATACGCAGTATTTT; CDR3aa: CASSLFQDTQYF
d_gene: NA; v_gene: TRBV6-5; j_gene: TRBJ1-5; abundance: NA; CDR3nt: TGTGCCAGCAGTTACTTGGGTCAGGAGGGCAATCAGCCCCAGCATTTT; CDR3aa: CASSYLGQEGNQPQHF
d_gene: NA; v_gene: TRBV7-9; j_gene: TRBJ2-1; abundance: NA; CDR3nt: TGTGCCAGCAGCCCCCGTAGGAGCTCCTACAATGAGCAGTTCTTC; CDR3aa: CASSPRRSSYNEQFF
d_gene: NA; v_gene: TRBV19; j_gene: TRBJ1-1; abundance: NA; CDR3nt: TGTGCCAGTAGTCAATGGTCCCTCGACGCTGAAGCTTTCTTT; CDR3aa: CASSQWSLDAEAFF
d_gene: NA; v_gene: TRBV11-3; j_gene: TRBJ2-7; abundance: NA; CDR3nt: TGTGCCAGCAGCTTAGGGGGGGATTCGGACGAGCAGTACTTC; CDR3aa: CASSLGGDSDEQYF
d_gene: NA; v_gene: TRBV3-1/TRBV3-2; j_gene: TRBJ2-1; abundance: NA; CDR3nt: TGTGCCAGCAGTCCTTTTATGGGGGGGGCTAATTATGAGCAGTTCTTC; CDR3aa: CASSPFMGGANYEQFF
d_gene: NA; v_gene: TRBV7-9; j_gene: TRBJ1-2; abundance: NA; CDR3nt: TGTGCCAGCAGCTTAGCGGACTATGGCTACACCTTC; CDR3aa: CASSLADYGYTF
d_gene: NA; v_gene: TRBV5-1; j_gene: TRBJ2-7; abundance: once; CDR3nt: TGCGCCAGCAGCCCGGAAGGGGATGACGGGGCCTACGAGCAGTACTTC; CDR3aa: CASSPEGDDGAYEQYF
d_gene: NA; v_gene: TRBV20-1; j_gene: TRBJ1-3; abundance: NA; CDR3nt: TGCAGTGTATTCGGTGGAAACACCATATATTTT; CDR3aa: CSVFGGNTIYF
d_gene: NA; v_gene: TRBV18; j_gene: TRBJ2-1; abundance: NA; CDR3nt: TGTGCCAGCTCAGGAAAAAACGTCGCCTACAATGAGCAGTTCTTC; CDR3aa: CASSGKNVAYNEQFF
d_gene: NA; v_gene: TRBV10-1; j_gene: TRBJ2-1; abundance: NA; CDR3nt: TGCGCCAGCAGCGCGCAGGGGTACAATGAGCAGTTCTTC; CDR3aa: CASSAQGYNEQFF
d_gene: TRBD2; v_gene: TRBV5-4; j_gene: TRBJ2-7; abundance: NA; CDR3nt: TGTGCCAGCAGCCCCCTAGCGGGGCGCTCCTCCTACGAGCAGTACTTC; CDR3aa: CASSPLAGRSSYEQYF
d_gene: TRBD2; v_gene: TRBV3-1/TRBV3-2; j_gene: TRBJ2-3; abundance: NA; CDR3nt: TGTGCCAGCAGCCCCGGGACTAGCGGGGGGCCAAGCACAGATACGCAGTATTTT; CDR3aa: CASSPGTSGGPSTDTQYF
d_gene: NA; v_gene: TRBV2; j_gene: TRBJ1-2; abundance: NA; CDR3nt: TGTGCCAGCAGTGGGGACCTCTCCTATGGCTACACCTTC; CDR3aa: CASSGDLSYGYTF
d_gene: NA; v_gene: TRBV2; j_gene: TRBJ2-5; abundance: many; CDR3nt: TGTGCCAGCAGTGAGGGTCAAGGGGGGACCCAGTACTTC; CDR3aa: CASSEGQGGTQYF
d_gene: NA; v_gene: TRBV2; j_gene: TRBJ1-3; abundance: few; CDR3nt: TGTGCCAGCGTTCTGGGACCTGGAAACACCATATATTTT; CDR3aa: CASVLGPGNTIYF
d_gene: TRBD1; v_gene: TRBV4-2; j_gene: TRBJ1-2; abundance: NA; CDR3nt: TGTGCCAGCAGCCAAAGGACAGGCGCCTATGGCTACACCTTC; CDR3aa: CASSQRTGAYGYTF
d_gene: NA; v_gene: TRBV27; j_gene: TRBJ2-1; abundance: NA; CDR3nt: TGTGCCAGCAGTTTCCGACTACGGTCTAATGAGCAGTTCTTC; CDR3aa: CASSFRLRSNEQFF
d_gene: NA; v_gene: TRBV10-1; j_gene: TRBJ2-1; abundance: NA; CDR3nt: TGCGCCAGCTGTGGGGCGGGACGGACCGCGGGGAATGAGCAGTTCTTC; CDR3aa: CASCGAGRTAGNEQFF
d_gene: TRBD2; v_gene: TRBV18; j_gene: TRBJ2-7; abundance: NA; CDR3nt: TGTGCCAGCTCACCGTTTACTAGCGGGAGCTCCGAGCAGTACTTC; CDR3aa: CASSPFTSGSSEQYF
d_gene: TRBD2; v_gene: TRBV11-2; j_gene: TRBJ2-3; abundance: NA; CDR3nt: TGTGCCAGCAGCTTAGAGAGGCTAGCGGGTACGCAGTATTTT; CDR3aa: CASSLERLAGTQYF
d_gene: NA; v_gene: TRBV5-6; j_gene: TRBJ2-1; abundance: NA; CDR3nt: TGTGCCAGCAGCTGGACAGAGAATGAGCAGTTCTTC; CDR3aa: CASSWTENEQFF
d_gene: TRBD2; v_gene: TRBV30; j_gene: TRBJ2-1; abundance: NA; CDR3nt: TGTGCCTGGAGCCTTGTCGGGGGGGCCGTAAATGAGCAGTTCTTC; CDR3aa: CAWSLVGGAVNEQFF
d_gene: NA; v_gene: TRBV9; j_gene: TRBJ1-3; abundance: few; CDR3nt: TGTGCCAGCCGTTCGGCTTCAGGAAACACCATATATTTT; CDR3aa: CASRSASGNTIYF
d_gene: NA; v_gene: TRBV27; j_gene: TRBJ1-4; abundance: NA; CDR3nt: TGTGCCAGCAGTTTTCAGGGTTCTAATGAAAAACTGTTTTTT; CDR3aa: CASSFQGSNEKLFF
d_gene: NA; v_gene: TRBV5-1; j_gene: TRBJ1-1; abundance: NA; CDR3nt: TGCGCCAGCGGGCCAGGGGCCTCTGACACTGAAGCTTTCTTT; CDR3aa: CASGPGASDTEAFF
d_gene: NA; v_gene: TRBV19; j_gene: TRBJ1-1; abundance: NA; CDR3nt: TGTGCCAGTAGAGATTTTAACACTGAAGCTTTCTTT; CDR3aa: CASRDFNTEAFF
d_gene: NA; v_gene: TRBV10-1; j_gene: TRBJ2-5; abundance: NA; CDR3nt: TGCGCCAGCAGTGACAGCCTAGGGACCCAGTACTTC; CDR3aa: CASSDSLGTQYF
d_gene: TRBD2; v_gene: TRBV5-1; j_gene: TRBJ2-6; abundance: NA; CDR3nt: TGCGCCAGCAGCTTTCTGCGGGGGGACCCCTCTGGGGCCAACGTCCTGACTTTC; CDR3aa: CASSFLRGDPSGANVLTF
d_gene: NA; v_gene: TRBV10-3; j_gene: TRBJ2-1; abundance: NA; CDR3nt: TGTGCCATCATTCGCACCAGCTCCTACAATGAGCAGTTCTTC; CDR3aa: CAIIRTSSYNEQFF
d_gene: NA; v_gene: TRBV28; j_gene: TRBJ1-3; abundance: NA; CDR3nt: TGTGCCAGCAACCTAGACAGGACGATTGGAAACACCATATATTTT; CDR3aa: CASNLDRTIGNTIYF
d_gene: NA; v_gene: TRBV7-9; j_gene: TRBJ1-2; abundance: NA; CDR3nt: TGTGCCAGCAGCTTGAGGGGAGCTAACTATGGCTACACCTTC; CDR3aa: CASSLRGANYGYTF
d_gene: NA; v_gene: TRBV27; j_gene: TRBJ1-1; abundance: NA; CDR3nt: TGTGCCAGCCGATCCGCCTGGGACGGGAACACTGAAGCTTTCTTT; CDR3aa: CASRSAWDGNTEAFF
d_gene: NA; v_gene: TRBV7-9; j_gene: TRBJ1-1; abundance: NA; CDR3nt: TGTGCCAGCAGCCCGATTAACATGAACACTGAAGCTTTCTTT; CDR3aa: CASSPINMNTEAFF